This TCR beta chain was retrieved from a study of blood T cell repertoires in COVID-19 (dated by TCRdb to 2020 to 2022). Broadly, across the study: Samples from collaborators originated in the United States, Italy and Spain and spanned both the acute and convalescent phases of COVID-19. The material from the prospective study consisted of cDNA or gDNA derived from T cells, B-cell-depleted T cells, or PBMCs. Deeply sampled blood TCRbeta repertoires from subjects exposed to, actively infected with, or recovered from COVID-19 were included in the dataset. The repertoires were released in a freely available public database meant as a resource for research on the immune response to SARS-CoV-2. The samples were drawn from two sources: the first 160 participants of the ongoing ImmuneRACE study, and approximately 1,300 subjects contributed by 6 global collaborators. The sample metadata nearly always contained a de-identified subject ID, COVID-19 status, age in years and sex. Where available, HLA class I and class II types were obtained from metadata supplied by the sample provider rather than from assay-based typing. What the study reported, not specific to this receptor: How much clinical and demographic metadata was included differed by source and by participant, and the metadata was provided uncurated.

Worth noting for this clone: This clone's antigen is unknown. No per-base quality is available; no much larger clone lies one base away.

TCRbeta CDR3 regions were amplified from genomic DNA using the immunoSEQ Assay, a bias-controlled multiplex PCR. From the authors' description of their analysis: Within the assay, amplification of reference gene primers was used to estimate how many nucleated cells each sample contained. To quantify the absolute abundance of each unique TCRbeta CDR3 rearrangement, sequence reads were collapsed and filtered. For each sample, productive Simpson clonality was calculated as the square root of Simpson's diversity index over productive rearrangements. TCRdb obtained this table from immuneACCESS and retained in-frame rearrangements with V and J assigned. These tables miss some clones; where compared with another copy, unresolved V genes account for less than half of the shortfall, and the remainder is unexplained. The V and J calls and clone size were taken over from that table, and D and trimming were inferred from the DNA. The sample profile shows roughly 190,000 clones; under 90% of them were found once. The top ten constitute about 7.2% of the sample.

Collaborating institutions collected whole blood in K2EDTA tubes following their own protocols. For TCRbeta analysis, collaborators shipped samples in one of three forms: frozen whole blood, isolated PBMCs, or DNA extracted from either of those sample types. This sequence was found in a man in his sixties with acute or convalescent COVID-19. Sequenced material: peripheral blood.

For the CDR3, the sequence is CASSGYRETNYGYTF. The DNA reads as follows: TGTGCCAGCAGTGGGTACAGGGAGACTAACTATGGCTACACCTTC. The chain was built from TRBV25-1 and TRBJ1-2; the D gene is possibly TRBD1, with 6 bases matching. V sheds 4 bases and J sheds 0 bases, leaving 12 bases between their ends. The CDR1 and CDR2 encoded by the germline V gene are MGHDK and SYGVNS. There are 15 amino acids in the CDR3, from cysteine to phenylalanine inclusive. The CDR3 DNA has 45 bases and is translated from base 1.